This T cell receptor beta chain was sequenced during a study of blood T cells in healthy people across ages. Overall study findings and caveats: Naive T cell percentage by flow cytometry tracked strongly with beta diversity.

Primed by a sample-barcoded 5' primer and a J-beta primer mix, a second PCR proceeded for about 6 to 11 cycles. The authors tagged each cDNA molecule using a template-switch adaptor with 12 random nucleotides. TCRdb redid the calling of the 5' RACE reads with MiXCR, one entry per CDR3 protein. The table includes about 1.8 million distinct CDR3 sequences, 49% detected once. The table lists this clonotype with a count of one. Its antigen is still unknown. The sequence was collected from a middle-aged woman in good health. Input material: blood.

The CDR3 is CASSFGQNNSPLHF. DNA for the CDR3: TGTGCCAGCAGTTTTGGGCAAAATAATTCACCCCTCCACTTT. The gene calls are TRBV12-3 or TRBV12-4 and TRBJ1-6; unclear D gene. This CDR3 has 14 residues. V gave up 3 bases and J gave up 5 bases, with 8 bases separating them.